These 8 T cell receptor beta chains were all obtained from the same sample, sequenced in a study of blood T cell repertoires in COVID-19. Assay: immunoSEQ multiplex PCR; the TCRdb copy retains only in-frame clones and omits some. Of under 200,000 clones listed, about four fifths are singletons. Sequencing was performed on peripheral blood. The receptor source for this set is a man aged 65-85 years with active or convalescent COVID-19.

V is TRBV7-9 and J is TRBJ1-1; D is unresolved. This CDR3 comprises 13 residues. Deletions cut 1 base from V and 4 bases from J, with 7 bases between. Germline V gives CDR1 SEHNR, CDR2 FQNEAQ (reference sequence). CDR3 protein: CASSLGVITEAFF. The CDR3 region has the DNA TGTGCCAGCAGCTTAGGTGTTATCACTGAAGCTTTCTTT.

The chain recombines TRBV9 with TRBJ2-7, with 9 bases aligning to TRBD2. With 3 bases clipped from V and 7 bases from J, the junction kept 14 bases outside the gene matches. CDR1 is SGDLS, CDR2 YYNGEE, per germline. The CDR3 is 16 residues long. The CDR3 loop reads CASSARSSGEVEEQYF. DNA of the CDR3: TGTGCCAGCAGCGCCCGATCTAGCGGGGAGGTGGAGGAGCAGTACTTC.

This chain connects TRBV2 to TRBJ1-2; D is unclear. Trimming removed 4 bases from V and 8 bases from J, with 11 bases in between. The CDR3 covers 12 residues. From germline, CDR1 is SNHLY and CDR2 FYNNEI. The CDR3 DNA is TGTGCCAGCAGTGGAGAGTGGGCCGGCTACACCTTC. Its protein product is CASSGEWAGYTF.

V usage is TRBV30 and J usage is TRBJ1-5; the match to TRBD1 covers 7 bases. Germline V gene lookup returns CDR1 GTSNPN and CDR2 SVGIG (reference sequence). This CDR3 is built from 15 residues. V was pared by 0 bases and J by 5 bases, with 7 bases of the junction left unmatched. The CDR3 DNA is TGTGCCTGGAGTGTAGGAGGGGGCGGTTATCAGCCCCAGCATTTT. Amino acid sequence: CAWSVGGGGYQPQHF.

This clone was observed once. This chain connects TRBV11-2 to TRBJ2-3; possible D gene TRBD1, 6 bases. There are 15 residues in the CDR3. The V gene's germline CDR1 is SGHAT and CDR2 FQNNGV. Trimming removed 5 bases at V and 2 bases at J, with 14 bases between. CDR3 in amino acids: CASSTTGTTTDTQYF. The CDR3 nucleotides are TGTGCCAGCAGCACAACCGGGACAACCACAGATACGCAGTATTTT.

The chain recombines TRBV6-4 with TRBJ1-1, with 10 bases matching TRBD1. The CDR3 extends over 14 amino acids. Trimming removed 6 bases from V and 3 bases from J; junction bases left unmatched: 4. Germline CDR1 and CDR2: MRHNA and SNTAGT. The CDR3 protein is CASRGQGWDTEAFF. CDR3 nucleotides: TGTGCCAGCAGGGGACAGGGGTGGGACACTGAAGCTTTCTTT.

The CDR3 loop reads CASSLAPGTGYNEQFF. The CDR3 DNA reads as TGTGCCAGCAGCTTAGCTCCCGGGACAGGGTACAATGAGCAGTTCTTC. J is TRBJ2-1 and V is TRBV11-3; 9 bases map to TRBD1. The length of the CDR3 is 16 residues. Germline loops: CDR1 SGHNT, CDR2 YENEEA. J lost 4 bases, V lost 1 base, and 5 bases had no gene match.

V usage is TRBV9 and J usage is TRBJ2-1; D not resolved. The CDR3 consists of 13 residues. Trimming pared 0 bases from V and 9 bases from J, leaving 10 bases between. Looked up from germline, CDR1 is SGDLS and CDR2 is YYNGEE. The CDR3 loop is CASSVDISPEQFF. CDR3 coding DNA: TGTGCCAGCAGCGTAGACATTTCCCCTGAGCAGTTCTTC.